This TCR beta chain was documented in a study of cytomegalovirus exposure and HLA in healthy donors. Study as a whole: Some 91 million unique TCRs from HLA-typed donors were held in an early release of data.

CDR1 and CDR2 from the germline V gene are MNHEY and SMNVEV (reference sequence). This CDR3 contains 18 residues. Trimming at V came to 0 bases and at J to 3 bases, leaving 9 bases not matched to a gene. On this clone itself: Antigen specificity is unknown.

The PCR ran on 60 Vbeta and 13 Jbeta primers. Clones were sequenced by immunoSEQ multiplex PCR, and TCRdb holds only the in-frame ones, with some missing. The sample includes about 170,000 clones, roughly 85% seen only once; the top ten take 1%. Findings and limits, study-wide: Accurate prediction of most subjects' HLA-A and HLA-B alleles from TCR beta sequences was reported. It was assumed in the presence/absence analyses that sequencing depth was roughly uniform across donors.

This TCR was recovered from a boy younger than 10 in good health and CMV-seronegative. The sequenced sample consisted of PBMCs. The chain is built from TRBV27 and TRBJ1-5, with 9 bases fitting TRBD1. The CDR3 loop reads CASSLSSPGTGFNQPQHF. CDR3 in DNA: TGTGCCAGCAGTTTATCAAGTCCCGGGACAGGGTTCAATCAGCCCCAGCATTTT.